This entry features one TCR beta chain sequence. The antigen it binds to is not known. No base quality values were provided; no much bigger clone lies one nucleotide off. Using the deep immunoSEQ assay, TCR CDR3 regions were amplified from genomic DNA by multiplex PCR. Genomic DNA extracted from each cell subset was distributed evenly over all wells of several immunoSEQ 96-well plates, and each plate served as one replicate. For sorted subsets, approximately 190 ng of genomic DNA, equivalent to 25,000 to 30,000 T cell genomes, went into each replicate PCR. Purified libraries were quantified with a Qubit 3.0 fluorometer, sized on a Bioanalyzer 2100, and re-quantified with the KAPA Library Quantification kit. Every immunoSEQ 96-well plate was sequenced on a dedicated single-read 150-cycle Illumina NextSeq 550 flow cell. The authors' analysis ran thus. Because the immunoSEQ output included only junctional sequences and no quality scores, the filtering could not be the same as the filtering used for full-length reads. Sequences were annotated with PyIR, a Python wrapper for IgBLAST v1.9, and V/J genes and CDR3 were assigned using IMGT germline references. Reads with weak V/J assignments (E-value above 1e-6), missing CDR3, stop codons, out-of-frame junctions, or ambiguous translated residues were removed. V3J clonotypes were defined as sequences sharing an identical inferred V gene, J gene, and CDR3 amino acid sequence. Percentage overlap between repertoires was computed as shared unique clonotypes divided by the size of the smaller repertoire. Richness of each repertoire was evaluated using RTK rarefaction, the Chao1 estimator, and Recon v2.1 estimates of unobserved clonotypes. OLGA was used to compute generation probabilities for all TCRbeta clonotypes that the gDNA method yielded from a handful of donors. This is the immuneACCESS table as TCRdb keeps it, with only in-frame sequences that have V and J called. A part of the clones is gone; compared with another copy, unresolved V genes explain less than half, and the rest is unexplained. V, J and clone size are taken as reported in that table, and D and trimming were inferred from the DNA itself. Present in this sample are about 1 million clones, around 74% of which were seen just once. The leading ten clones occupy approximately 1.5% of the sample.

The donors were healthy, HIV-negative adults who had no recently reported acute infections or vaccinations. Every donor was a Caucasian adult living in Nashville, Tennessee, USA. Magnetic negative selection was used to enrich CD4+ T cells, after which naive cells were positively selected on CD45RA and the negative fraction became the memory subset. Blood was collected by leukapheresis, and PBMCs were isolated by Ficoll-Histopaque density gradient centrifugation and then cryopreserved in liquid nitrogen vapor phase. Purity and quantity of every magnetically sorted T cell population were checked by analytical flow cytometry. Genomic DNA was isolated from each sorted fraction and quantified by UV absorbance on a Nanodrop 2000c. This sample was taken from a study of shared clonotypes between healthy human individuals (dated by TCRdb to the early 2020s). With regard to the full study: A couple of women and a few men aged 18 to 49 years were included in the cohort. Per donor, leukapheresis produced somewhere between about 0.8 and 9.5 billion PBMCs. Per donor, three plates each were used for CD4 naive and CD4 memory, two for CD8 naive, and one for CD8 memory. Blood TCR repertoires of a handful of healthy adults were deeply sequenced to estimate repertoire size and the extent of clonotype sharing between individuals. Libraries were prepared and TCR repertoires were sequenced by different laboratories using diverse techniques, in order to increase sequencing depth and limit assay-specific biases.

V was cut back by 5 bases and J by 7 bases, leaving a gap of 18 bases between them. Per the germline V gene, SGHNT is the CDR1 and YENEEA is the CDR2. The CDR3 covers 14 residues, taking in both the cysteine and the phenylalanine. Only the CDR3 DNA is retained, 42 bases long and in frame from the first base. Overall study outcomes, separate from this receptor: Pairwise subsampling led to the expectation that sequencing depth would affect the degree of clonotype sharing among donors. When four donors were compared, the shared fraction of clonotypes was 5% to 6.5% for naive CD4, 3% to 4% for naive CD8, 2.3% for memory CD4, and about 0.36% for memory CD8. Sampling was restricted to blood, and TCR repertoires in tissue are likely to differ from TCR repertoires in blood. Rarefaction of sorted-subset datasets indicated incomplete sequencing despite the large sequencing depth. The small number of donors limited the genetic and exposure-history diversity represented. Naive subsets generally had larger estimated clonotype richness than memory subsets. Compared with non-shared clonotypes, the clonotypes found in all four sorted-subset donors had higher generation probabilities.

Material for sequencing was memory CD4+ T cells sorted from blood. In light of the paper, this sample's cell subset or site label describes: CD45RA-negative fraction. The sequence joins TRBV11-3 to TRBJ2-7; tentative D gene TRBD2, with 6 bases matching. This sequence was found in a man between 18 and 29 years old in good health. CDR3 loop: CASSLGTHLEEQYF. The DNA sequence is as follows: TGTGCCAGCAGCCTCGGGACTCATCTTGAGGAGCAGTACTTC.